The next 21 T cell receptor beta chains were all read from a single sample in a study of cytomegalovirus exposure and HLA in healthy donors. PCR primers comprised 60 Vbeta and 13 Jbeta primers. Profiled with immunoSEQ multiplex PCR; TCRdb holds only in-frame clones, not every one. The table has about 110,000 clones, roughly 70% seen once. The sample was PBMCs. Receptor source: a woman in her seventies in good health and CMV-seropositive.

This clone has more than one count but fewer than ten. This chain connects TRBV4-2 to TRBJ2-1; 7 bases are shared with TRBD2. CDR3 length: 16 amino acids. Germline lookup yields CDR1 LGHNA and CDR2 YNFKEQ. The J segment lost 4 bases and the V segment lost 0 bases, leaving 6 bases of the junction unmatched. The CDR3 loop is CASSQDPRGVYNEQFF. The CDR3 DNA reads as TGTGCCAGCAGCCAAGATCCCCGGGGGGTTTACAATGAGCAGTTCTTC.

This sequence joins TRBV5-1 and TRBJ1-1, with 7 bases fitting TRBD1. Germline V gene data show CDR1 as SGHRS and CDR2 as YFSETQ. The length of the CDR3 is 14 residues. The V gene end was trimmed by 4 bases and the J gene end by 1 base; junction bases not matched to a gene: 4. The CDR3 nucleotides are TGCGCCAGCAGCCAAGGGACAGAGAACACTGAAGCTTTCTTT. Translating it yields CASSQGTENTEAFF.

In DNA form, the CDR3 reads TGCGCCAGCAGTGACGCGGGAGCAGATACGCAGTATTTT. Residues: CASSDAGADTQYF. V gene TRBV10-1 combines with J gene TRBJ2-3; the match to TRBD2 covers 7 bases. Germline values: CDR1 WNHNN, CDR2 SYGVQD (reference sequence). The CDR3 is 13 amino acids. The V segment lost 3 bases and the J segment 4 bases; nucleotides outside the gene matches: 1.

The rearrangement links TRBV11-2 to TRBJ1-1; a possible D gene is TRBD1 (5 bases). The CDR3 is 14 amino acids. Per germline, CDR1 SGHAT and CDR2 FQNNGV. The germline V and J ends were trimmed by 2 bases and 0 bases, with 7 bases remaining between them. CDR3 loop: CASSLRGMNTEAFF. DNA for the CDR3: TGTGCCAGCAGCTTAAGGGGAATGAACACTGAAGCTTTCTTT.

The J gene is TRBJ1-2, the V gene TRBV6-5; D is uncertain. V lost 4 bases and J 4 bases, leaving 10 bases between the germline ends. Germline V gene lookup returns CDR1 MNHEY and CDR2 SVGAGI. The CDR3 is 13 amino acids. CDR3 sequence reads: CASSSLALYGYTF. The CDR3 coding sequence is TGTGCCAGCAGTTCCTTGGCCCTCTATGGCTACACCTTC.

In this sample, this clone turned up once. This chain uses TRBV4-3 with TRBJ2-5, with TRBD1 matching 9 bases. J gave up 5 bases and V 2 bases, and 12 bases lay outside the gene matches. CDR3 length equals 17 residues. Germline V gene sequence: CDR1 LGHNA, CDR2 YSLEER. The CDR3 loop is CASSQTGTGTMGETQYF. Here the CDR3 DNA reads TGCGCCAGCAGCCAAACCGGGACAGGGACCATGGGGGAGACCCAGTACTTC.

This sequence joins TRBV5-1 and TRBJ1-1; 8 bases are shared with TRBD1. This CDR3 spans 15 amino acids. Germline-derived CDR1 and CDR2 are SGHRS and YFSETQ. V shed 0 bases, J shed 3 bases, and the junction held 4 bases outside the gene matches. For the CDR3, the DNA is TGCGCCAGCAGCTTGGCAGGGGGCAGGGACACTGAAGCTTTCTTT. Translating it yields CASSLAGGRDTEAFF.

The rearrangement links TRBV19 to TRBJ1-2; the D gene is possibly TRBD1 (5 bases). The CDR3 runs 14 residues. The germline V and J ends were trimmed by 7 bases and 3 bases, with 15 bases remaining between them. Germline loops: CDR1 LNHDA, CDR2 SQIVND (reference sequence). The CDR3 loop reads CASKWQAQDYGYTF. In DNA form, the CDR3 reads TGTGCCAGTAAATGGCAGGCACAGGACTATGGCTACACCTTC.

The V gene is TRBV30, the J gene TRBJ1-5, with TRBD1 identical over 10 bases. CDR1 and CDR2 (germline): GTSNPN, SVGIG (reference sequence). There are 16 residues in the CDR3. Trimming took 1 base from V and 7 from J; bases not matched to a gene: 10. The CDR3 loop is CAWSGPGQGSGQPQHF. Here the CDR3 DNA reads TGTGCCTGGAGTGGACCGGGACAGGGGTCGGGCCAGCCCCAGCATTTT. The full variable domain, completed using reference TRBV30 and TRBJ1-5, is SQTIHQWPATLVQPVGSPLSLECTVEGTSNPNLYWYRQAAGRGLQLLFYSVGIGQISSEVPQNLSASRPQDRQFILSSKKLLLSDSGFYLCAWSGPGQGSGQPQHFGDGTRLSIL.

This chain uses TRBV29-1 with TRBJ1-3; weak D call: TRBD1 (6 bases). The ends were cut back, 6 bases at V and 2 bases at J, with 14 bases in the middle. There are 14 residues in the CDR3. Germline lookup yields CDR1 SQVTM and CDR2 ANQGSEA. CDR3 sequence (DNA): TGCAGCGTAGGCGGGGGCCCGGCTGGAAACACCATATATTTT. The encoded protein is CSVGGGPAGNTIYF. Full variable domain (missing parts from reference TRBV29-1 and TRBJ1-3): SAVISQKPSRDICQRGTSLTIQCQVDSQVTMMFWYRQQPGQSLTLIATANQGSEATYESGFVIDKFPISRPNLTFSTLTVSNMSPEDSSIYLCSVGGGPAGNTIYFGEGSWLTVV.

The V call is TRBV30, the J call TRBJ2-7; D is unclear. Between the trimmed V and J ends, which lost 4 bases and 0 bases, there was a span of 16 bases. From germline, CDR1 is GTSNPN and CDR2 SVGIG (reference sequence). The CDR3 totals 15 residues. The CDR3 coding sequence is TGTGCCTGGAACTATCATACTTCCAGCTCCTACGAGCAGTACTTC. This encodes CAWNYHTSSSYEQYF.

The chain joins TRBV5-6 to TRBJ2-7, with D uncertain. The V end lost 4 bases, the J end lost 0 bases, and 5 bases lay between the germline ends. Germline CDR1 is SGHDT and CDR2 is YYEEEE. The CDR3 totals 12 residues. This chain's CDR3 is CASSGLSYEQYF. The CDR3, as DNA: TGTGCCAGCAGCGGGCTCTCCTACGAGCAGTACTTC.

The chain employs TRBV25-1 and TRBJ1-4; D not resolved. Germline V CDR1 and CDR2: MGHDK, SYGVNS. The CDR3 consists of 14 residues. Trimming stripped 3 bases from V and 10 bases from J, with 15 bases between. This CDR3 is CASSDVGGTGKLFF. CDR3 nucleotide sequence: TGTGCCAGCAGTGACGTGGGAGGCACCGGAAAACTGTTTTTT.

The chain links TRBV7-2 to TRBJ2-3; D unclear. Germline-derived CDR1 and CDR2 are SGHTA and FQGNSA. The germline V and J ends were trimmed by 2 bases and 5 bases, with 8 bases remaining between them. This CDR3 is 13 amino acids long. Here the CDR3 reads CASSLSALDTQYF. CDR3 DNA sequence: TGTGCCAGCAGCTTATCCGCGTTAGATACGCAGTATTTT.

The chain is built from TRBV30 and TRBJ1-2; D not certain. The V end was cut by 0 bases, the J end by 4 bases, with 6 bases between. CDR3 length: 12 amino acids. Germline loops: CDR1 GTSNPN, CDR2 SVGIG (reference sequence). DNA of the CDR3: TGTGCCTGGAGTGTAGGACTCTATGGCTACACCTTC. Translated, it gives CAWSVGLYGYTF.

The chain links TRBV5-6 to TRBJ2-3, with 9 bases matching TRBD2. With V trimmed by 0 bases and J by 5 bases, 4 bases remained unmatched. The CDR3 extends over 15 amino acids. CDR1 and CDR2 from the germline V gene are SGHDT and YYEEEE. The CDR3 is CASSLARGGLDTQYF. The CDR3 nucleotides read TGTGCCAGCAGCTTGGCGCGGGGGGGGCTAGATACGCAGTATTTT.

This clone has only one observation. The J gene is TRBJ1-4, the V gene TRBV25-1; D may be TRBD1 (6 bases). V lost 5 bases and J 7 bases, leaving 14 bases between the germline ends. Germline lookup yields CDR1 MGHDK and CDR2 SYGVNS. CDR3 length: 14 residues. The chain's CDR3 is CASSQDRLSEKLFF. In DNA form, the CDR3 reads TGTGCCAGCAGTCAAGACAGGTTAAGTGAAAAACTGTTTTTT.

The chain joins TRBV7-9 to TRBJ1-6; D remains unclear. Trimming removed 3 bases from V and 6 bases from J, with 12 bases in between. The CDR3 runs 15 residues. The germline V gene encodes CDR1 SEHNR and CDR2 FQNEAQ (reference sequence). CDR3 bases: TGTGCCAGCAGCTTTGGGCCAGGTACTAATTCACCCCTCCACTTT. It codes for CASSFGPGTNSPLHF.

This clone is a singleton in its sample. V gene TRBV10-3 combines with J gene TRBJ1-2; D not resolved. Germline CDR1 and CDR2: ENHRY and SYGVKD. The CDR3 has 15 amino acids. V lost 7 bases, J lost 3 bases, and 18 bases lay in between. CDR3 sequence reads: CAITSFPGLHYGYTF. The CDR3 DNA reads TGTGCCATCACGAGTTTCCCCGGGTTACACTATGGCTACACCTTC.

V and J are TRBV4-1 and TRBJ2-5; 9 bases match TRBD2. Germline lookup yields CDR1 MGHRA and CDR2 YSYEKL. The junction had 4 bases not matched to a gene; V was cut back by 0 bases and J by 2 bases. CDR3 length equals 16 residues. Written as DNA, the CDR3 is TGCGCCAGCAGCCAAGATTTGCGGGGGGGACAAGAGACCCAGTACTTC. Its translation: CASSQDLRGGQETQYF.

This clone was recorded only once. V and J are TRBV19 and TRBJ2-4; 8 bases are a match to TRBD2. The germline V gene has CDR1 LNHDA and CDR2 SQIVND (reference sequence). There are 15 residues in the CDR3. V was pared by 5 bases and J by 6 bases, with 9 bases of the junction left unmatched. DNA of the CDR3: TGTGCCAGTAGTGACTCCGGGACTAGGAGAAACATTCAGTACTTC. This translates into CASSDSGTRRNIQYF.